Presented here are 29 T cell receptor beta chains from one specimen sequenced in a study of T cell changes during pregnancy in multiple sclerosis. Repertoires were generated with immunoSEQ multiplex PCR, while TCRdb's copy carries only in-frame clones and drops some. This sample carries tens of thousands of clones, 93% of them seen once, and the ten largest clones take under 1.5%. The sequences come from peripheral blood, collected in the third trimester of pregnancy. The receptors derive from a female donor in good health, enrolled as a control in a pregnancy study.

The chain has TRBV7-2 and TRBJ2-7; TRBD2 might be the D (6 bases). The germline gives CDR1 SGHTA, CDR2 FQGNSA. The CDR3 sequence is 12 residues long. V dropped 5 bases and J dropped 7 bases, with 12 bases sitting between them. The CDR3 region has the DNA TGTGCCAGCAGCCCTACCGCGGGGGAGCAGTACTTC. Its translation is CASSPTAGEQYF. Variable domain in full (rest from reference TRBV7-2 and TRBJ2-7): GAGVSQSPSNKVTEKGKDVELRCDPISGHTALYWYRQSLGQGLEFLIYFQGNSAPDKSGLPSDRFSAERTGGSVSTLTIQRTQQEDSAVYLCASSPTAGEQYFGPGTRLTVT.

The gene calls are TRBV6-1 and TRBJ1-4; D gene ambiguous. The CDR3 sequence is 12 residues long. Germline V gene data show CDR1 as MNHNS and CDR2 as SASEGT. Trimming took off 6 bases at V and 11 bases at J, with 13 bases between the two ends. The CDR3 bases are TGTGCCAGCAGGAGATCCGTGGAGAAACTGTTTTTT. This codes for CASRRSVEKLFF.

The chain has TRBV7-2 and TRBJ1-3; D remains ambiguous. V was cut by 5 bases and J by 5 bases, with 16 bases left in between. The length of the CDR3 is 15 residues. Looked up from germline, CDR1 is SGHTA and CDR2 is FQGNSA. The CDR3 DNA reads TGTGCCAGCAGCCCGCCGGGGAGGGCCAGAAACACCATATATTTT. This gives the protein CASSPPGRARNTIYF.

The chain couples TRBV7-8 to TRBJ2-5; 9 bases are shared with TRBD2. Germline V CDR1 and CDR2: SGHVS, FQNEAQ. The CDR3 runs 14 residues. The V segment lost 5 bases and the J segment 5 bases; nucleotides outside the gene matches: 6. CDR3 DNA: TGTGCCAGCAGCCTTAGCGGGAGAAGGGAGACCCAGTACTTC. Its translation: CASSLSGRRETQYF.

The gene calls are TRBV6-5 and TRBJ1-1; TRBD1 matches at 8 bases. CDR1 is MNHEY, CDR2 SVGAGI, per germline. The CDR3 has 15 residues. The ends lost 6 bases at V and 1 base at J; junction bases unmatched: 7. The CDR3 DNA is TGTGCCAGCAGGACAGGGGCCGTTAAGAACACTGAAGCTTTCTTT. It encodes CASRTGAVKNTEAFF.

The chain joins TRBV30 to TRBJ2-7; a weak D match, TRBD1 (6 bases). Germline V gene lookup returns CDR1 GTSNPN and CDR2 SVGIG (reference sequence). V lost 1 base to trimming and J lost 2 bases, with 15 bases between them. The CDR3 is 15 amino acids. The CDR3 region is CAWSASPTGTYEQYF. DNA for the CDR3: TGTGCCTGGAGTGCCTCTCCGACAGGCACCTACGAGCAGTACTTC.

The J gene is TRBJ2-2, the V gene TRBV29-1; 8 bases are a match to TRBD2. This CDR3 has 14 residues. Losses at the gene ends were 6 bases for V and 1 base for J; bases not matched to a gene: 4. Germline-derived CDR1 and CDR2 are SQVTM and ANQGSEA. The CDR3 protein is CSVGRVGNTGELFF. DNA of the CDR3: TGCAGCGTCGGGAGGGTCGGGAACACCGGGGAGCTGTTTTTT.

The V gene is TRBV11-2, the J gene TRBJ2-7; no reliable D call. Germline assignment: CDR1 SGHAT and CDR2 FQNNGV. The CDR3 sequence is 15 residues long. V was pared by 1 base and J by 3 bases, with 13 bases between. CDR3 in amino acids: CASSLAPGSNYEQYF. The CDR3 region has the DNA TGTGCCAGCAGCTTAGCCCCAGGCTCCAACTACGAGCAGTACTTC.

CDR3 in DNA: TGTGCCAGCAGTCAAGACAGGAACACTGAAGCTTTCTTT. This codes for CASSQDRNTEAFF. The rearrangement uses TRBV6-4 and TRBJ1-1; D might be TRBD1 (5 bases). The germline V gene encodes CDR1 MRHNA and CDR2 SNTAGT. This CDR3 contains 13 residues. V lost 5 bases and J lost 1, with 8 bases in between.

This chain uses TRBV7-2 with TRBJ2-2; D might be TRBD2 (5 bases). V shed 7 bases and J shed 6 bases, with 18 bases lying between them. Germline CDR1 SGHTA, CDR2 FQGNSA. The length of the CDR3 is 15 residues. In DNA form, the CDR3 reads TGTGCCAGCACCCCCAGTGGAGGCAAAGCCGGGGAGCTGTTTTTT. This gives the protein CASTPSGGKAGELFF.

This clone showed up just once. This rearrangement joins TRBV28 to TRBJ2-1; maybe TRBD2 (6 bases). CDR3 length: 13 amino acids. Germline CDR1 and CDR2: MDHEN and SYDVKM. V gave up 3 bases and J gave up 6 bases, with 9 bases separating them. The CDR3 loop reads CASSLWDSNEQFF. As DNA, the CDR3 is TGTGCCAGCAGTTTGTGGGACTCCAATGAGCAGTTCTTC.

The genes are TRBV28 and TRBJ2-7; 8 nucleotides line up with TRBD1. After removal of 6 bases from V and 3 bases from J, the junction contained 4 bases not matched to a gene. This CDR3 region has 13 residues. CDR1 is MDHEN and CDR2 is SYDVKM in the germline V gene. CDR3 in amino acids: CASRGTGNYEQYF. For the CDR3, the DNA is TGTGCCAGCAGGGGGACAGGAAACTACGAGCAGTACTTC.

This sequence joins TRBV5-6 and TRBJ2-7; D not certain. The V gene lost 3 bases and the J gene lost 0 bases, with 16 bases spanning the gap. CDR3 length: 16 amino acids. The germline gives CDR1 SGHDT, CDR2 YYEEEE. The CDR3 DNA reads as TGTGCCAGCAGCTCGCCGGGTGGCGGTATCTCCTACGAGCAGTACTTC. It specifies CASSSPGGGISYEQYF. The whole variable domain, remainder taken from reference TRBV5-6 and TRBJ2-7, is DAGVTQSPTHLIKTRGQQVTLRCSPKSGHDTVSWYQQALGQGPQFIFQYYEEEERQRGNFPDRFSGHQFPNYSSELNVNALLLGDSALYLCASSSPGGGISYEQYFGPGTRLTVT.

The J gene is TRBJ1-2, the V gene TRBV19, with a tentative D call TRBD1 (6 bases). V lost 1 base and J 8 bases, leaving 14 bases between the germline ends. This CDR3 has 14 amino acids. Germline V gives CDR1 LNHDA, CDR2 SQIVND (reference sequence). The CDR3 loop is CASSIATGTRGYTF. CDR3 bases: TGTGCCAGTAGTATAGCCACAGGGACGAGAGGCTACACCTTC.

The chain couples TRBV27 to TRBJ2-3; D uncertain. The germline V gene has CDR1 MNHEY and CDR2 SMNVEV (reference sequence). The CDR3 length is 14 residues. The V end was cut by 4 bases, the J end by 0 bases, with 8 bases between. CDR3 coding DNA: TGTGCCAGCAGTTCGACGACTAGCACAGATACGCAGTATTTT. Residues: CASSSTTSTDTQYF.

CDR3 in DNA: TGTGCCAGCAGCCAAGGGACTAGCGGAAACTACGAGCAGTACTTC. It translates to CASSQGTSGNYEQYF. The chain recombines TRBV4-2 with TRBJ2-7; TRBD2 agrees at 10 bases. Trimming took 1 base from V and 3 from J; bases not matched to a gene: 3. CDR3 length: 15 amino acids. Germline V gives CDR1 LGHNA, CDR2 YNFKEQ.

V and J are TRBV10-3 and TRBJ2-5; D might be TRBD2 (6 bases). V dropped 10 bases and J dropped 5 bases, with 17 bases sitting between them. CDR1 is ENHRY and CDR2 is SYGVKD in the germline V gene. The length of the CDR3 is 13 residues. CDR3 in DNA: TGTGCCACCGAGGACCGGGGGATGGAGACCCAGTACTTC. This translates into CATEDRGMETQYF.

The rearrangement joins TRBV4-2 to TRBJ2-2; the D gene is possibly TRBD1 (6 bases). The V gene's germline CDR1 is LGHNA and CDR2 YNFKEQ. This CDR3 has 15 residues. Trimming removed 0 bases from V and 6 bases from J, with 11 bases in between. The CDR3, as DNA: TGTGCCAGCAGCCAAGATTTGGGGGCCCCCGGGGAGCTGTTTTTT. Its translation: CASSQDLGAPGELFF.

The chain joins TRBV19 to TRBJ2-5, with unresolved D. V lost 0 bases and J lost 0, with 2 bases in between. The germline V gene has CDR1 LNHDA and CDR2 SQIVND (reference sequence). This CDR3 spans 13 amino acids. The CDR3 nucleotides are TGTGCCAGTAGTATAGATAACCAAGAGACCCAGTACTTC. Encoded protein: CASSIDNQETQYF.

The genes are TRBV15 and TRBJ2-2, with a tentative D call TRBD1 (6 bases). Trimming cost V 1 base and J 1 base, with 10 bases left between them. Germline V gene sequence: CDR1 LNHNV, CDR2 YYDKDF (reference sequence). The CDR3 is 16 amino acids. The DNA for the CDR3 is TGTGCCACCAGCAGAGTTAGGGGACAGAACACCGGGGAGCTGTTTTTT. Encoded protein: CATSRVRGQNTGELFF.

CDR3: CASALQPGTGANVLTF. The CDR3 DNA reads as TGTGCCAGCGCCCTTCAACCGGGTACCGGGGCCAACGTCCTGACTTTC. V gene TRBV4-2 combines with J gene TRBJ2-6; D not resolved. The CDR3 length is 16 residues. V lost 8 bases to trimming and J lost 4 bases, with 18 bases between them. Germline CDR1 reads LGHNA; CDR2 reads YNFKEQ.

The chain is built from TRBV5-4 and TRBJ2-1; 13 nucleotides match TRBD2. The length of the CDR3 is 15 residues. The germline gives CDR1 SGHNT, CDR2 YYREEE (reference sequence). The ends lost 4 bases at V and 9 bases at J; junction bases unmatched: 7. The CDR3 spells CASSLGLAGASEQFF. CDR3 sequence (DNA): TGTGCCAGCAGCCTAGGACTAGCGGGAGCCAGTGAGCAGTTCTTC. Complete variable domain (other parts from reference TRBV5-4 and TRBJ2-1): ETGVTQSPTHLIKTRGQQVTLRCSSQSGHNTVSWYQQALGQGPQFIFQYYREEENGRGNFPPRFSGLQFPNYSSELNVNALELDDSALYLCASSLGLAGASEQFFGPGTRLTVL.

The gene calls are TRBV5-1 and TRBJ2-2, with 8 bases that match TRBD1. CDR1 SGHRS and CDR2 YFSETQ come from the germline V gene. CDR3 size: 16 residues. With 2 bases clipped from V and 1 base from J, the junction kept 4 bases outside the gene matches. In DNA, the CDR3 is TGCGCCAGCAGCTTTTTCGGACAGGGGAACACCGGGGAGCTGTTTTTT. This encodes CASSFFGQGNTGELFF.

The chain couples TRBV4-1 to TRBJ2-5; 11 nucleotides line up with TRBD2. V was clipped by 1 base and J by 2 bases; unmatched bases: 9. CDR1 is MGHRA, CDR2 YSYEKL, per germline. There are 18 residues in the CDR3. In DNA form, the CDR3 reads TGCGCCAGCAGCCAAGTAGAGTTGGCTAGCGGGAGGCAAGAGACCCAGTACTTC. Encoded protein: CASSQVELASGRQETQYF.

The rearrangement uses TRBV9 and TRBJ2-1; D is possibly TRBD1 (6 bases). Trimming removed 3 bases at V and 1 base at J, with 17 bases between. The CDR3 totals 17 residues. Germline-derived CDR1 and CDR2 are SGDLS and YYNGEE. DNA for the CDR3: TGTGCCAGCAGCGCCAAAACCTTAGGGGGTTCCTACAATGAGCAGTTCTTC. Its translation is CASSAKTLGGSYNEQFF.

This clone was counted only a few times. V is TRBV5-1 and J is TRBJ1-5; 8 nucleotides align to TRBD1. The V gene end was trimmed by 5 bases and the J gene end by 1 base; junction bases not matched to a gene: 5. The CDR3 is 15 amino acids. Germline V gene lookup returns CDR1 SGHRS and CDR2 YFSETQ. The CDR3 reads CASSPGQGSNQPQHF. Here the CDR3 DNA reads TGCGCCAGCAGTCCAGGACAGGGAAGCAATCAGCCCCAGCATTTT.

This clone was counted once. The V and J genes are TRBV19 and TRBJ2-3; tentatively, D is TRBD2 (6 bases). Germline values: CDR1 LNHDA, CDR2 SQIVND (reference sequence). This CDR3 is built from 13 residues. Trimming took 2 bases from V and 3 from J, leaving 6 bases between them. The DNA for the CDR3 is TGTGCCAGTAGTATACGGGAGACAGATACGCAGTATTTT. This codes for CASSIRETDTQYF.

The CDR3 sequence: CVQTSDNEQYF. The CDR3 DNA sequence: TGTGTTCAAACTTCGGACAACGAGCAGTACTTC. The V and J genes are TRBV12-5 and TRBJ2-7, with D possibly matching TRBD1 (5 bases). The CDR3 loop spans 11 amino acids. CDR1 is LGHNT and CDR2 is FRNRAP in the germline V gene.

J is TRBJ1-1 and V is TRBV6-5; D not certain. The CDR3 contains 13 residues. Germline CDR1 reads MNHEY; CDR2 reads SVGAGI. Between the trimmed V and J ends, which lost 6 bases and 4 bases, there was a span of 12 bases. CDR3 protein: CASSYRGLTEAFF. The CDR3 DNA follows: TGTGCCAGCAGCTATCGGGGTCTCACTGAAGCTTTCTTT.